In its sample, the clone carrying this TCR beta chain was seen many times. Its antigen remains unknown. In the library, each TCR cDNA molecule bore its own unique molecular identifier. TCRdb independently ran MiXCR on the 5' RACE reads; one entry per CDR3 protein. Of nearly 15,000 distinct CDR3 sequences detected, approximately 7% appear once; the ten largest clones hold 8% to 9%. This record belongs to a study of spatial heterogeneity in lung cancer. The time point denotes: sample taken at primary tumor resection. A total of approximately 75 untreated early-stage non-small cell lung cancer patients served as donors. Trimming took 3 bases from V and 0 from J, leaving 12 bases between them. CDR3 length: 15 amino acids. Germline V gene lookup returns CDR1 SNHLY and CDR2 FYNNEI. Study outcomes and limitations: Counts that tracked tumor mutation counts were those of expanded intratumoral alpha and beta TCRs.

The sequence came from a male donor with early-stage non-small cell lung cancer. V usage is TRBV2 and J usage is TRBJ2-7, with D hard to call. Sequenced material: lung tumor tissue, taken at surgery. CDR3 protein: CASSEWSIYSYEQYV. CDR3 sequence (DNA): TGTGCCAGCAGTGAGTGGTCCATTTACTCCTACGAGCAGTACGTC.